These 11 T cell receptor beta chains were all obtained from the same sample, sequenced in a study of shared clonotypes between healthy human individuals (dated by TCRdb to about 2020). Library construction relied on the immunoSEQ multiplex PCR assay. TCRdb's version of the immuneACCESS table is confined to in-frame rearrangements and falls short of the full clone set. An unresolved V gene accounts for under half of the shortfall where checked; the remainder is of unknown origin. The sample contains about 2.2 million clones, roughly 91% of them found a single time. The top ten constitute around 1.7% of the sample. CD8 naive samples were obtained by positive selection for CCR7 among CD45RO-negative cells, yielding a CD45RA+CCR7+ population from which TemRA cells were excluded. The sequencing sample was made of naive CD8+ T cells from PBMCs. Reading the label with the study, this specimen's cell subset or site is: CD45RA+CCR7+. The source of these receptors is a man younger than 35 in good health. Some clones in this sample may be carry-over from other donors' samples.

The genes are TRBV2 and TRBJ2-7, with 8 bases identical to TRBD1. Germline CDR1 reads SNHLY; CDR2 reads FYNNEI. Trimming removed 7 bases from V and 0 bases from J; junction bases left unmatched: 2. The CDR3 has 13 amino acids. CDR3 loop: CASKGTGSYEQYF. The CDR3 DNA sequence: TGTGCCAGCAAGGGGACAGGCTCCTACGAGCAGTACTTC.

This chain connects TRBV13 to TRBJ2-1; the match to TRBD2 covers 13 bases. The CDR3 sequence is 17 residues long. Looked up from germline, CDR1 is PRHDT and CDR2 is FYEKMQ (reference sequence). V was pared by 4 bases and J by 6 bases, with 9 bases of the junction left unmatched. The CDR3 sequence is CASSSRLAGGPGNEQFF. The CDR3 nucleotides read TGTGCCAGCAGCTCCCGACTAGCGGGAGGCCCAGGCAATGAGCAGTTCTTC.

The chain recombines TRBV14 with TRBJ2-7; 12 positions match TRBD2. Germline loops: CDR1 SGHDN, CDR2 FVKESK. The length of the CDR3 is 15 residues. With 4 bases clipped from V and 2 bases from J, the junction kept 3 bases outside the gene matches. CDR3 in amino acids: CASSPTSGSTYEQYF. CDR3 in DNA: TGTGCCAGCAGCCCGACTAGCGGGAGCACCTACGAGCAGTACTTC.

This rearrangement joins TRBV5-6 to TRBJ2-1; D unresolved. This CDR3 has 12 residues. Germline CDR1 reads SGHDT; CDR2 reads YYEEEE. Trimming removed 2 bases at V and 2 bases at J, with 2 bases between. CDR3 residues: CASSFAYNEQFF. CDR3 nucleotide sequence: TGTGCCAGCAGCTTTGCCTACAATGAGCAGTTCTTC.

This chain uses TRBV28 with TRBJ2-2; 9 bases are shared with TRBD1. CDR3 length: 14 residues. CDR1 and CDR2 (germline): MDHEN, SYDVKM. Trimming at V came to 6 bases and at J to 4 bases, leaving 3 bases not matched to a gene. The DNA for the CDR3 is TGTGCCAGCAGCCTACAGGGGGCCACCGGGGAGCTGTTTTTT. Encoded protein: CASSLQGATGELFF.

This chain joins TRBV9 and TRBJ2-7; 7 bases are shared with TRBD1. V lost 0 bases and J lost 1; bases outside the gene matches: 4. The CDR3 length is 15 residues. From germline, CDR1 is SGDLS and CDR2 YYNGEE. The CDR3 DNA reads TGTGCCAGCAGCGTAGCGGTGACAGGGTCCTACGAGCAGTACTTC. Translation gives CASSVAVTGSYEQYF.

This chain connects TRBV2 to TRBJ2-7; 10 nucleotides match TRBD1. Germline V gene data show CDR1 as SNHLY and CDR2 as FYNNEI. The CDR3 is 18 residues long. After removal of 6 bases from V and 0 bases from J, the junction contained 14 bases not matched to a gene. The CDR3 sequence: CASSDPRQGAIFSYEQYF. CDR3 coding DNA: TGTGCCAGCAGCGATCCGAGACAGGGGGCCATTTTCTCCTACGAGCAGTACTTC.

V gene TRBV29-1 combines with J gene TRBJ2-7; 11 nucleotides align to TRBD1. This CDR3 is 14 amino acids long. In germline, CDR1 is SQVTM, CDR2 ANQGSEA. Trimming removed 4 bases from V and 5 bases from J; junction bases left unmatched: 7. The CDR3 spells CSVVLWTGGNEQYF. CDR3 nucleotide sequence: TGCAGCGTTGTCCTCTGGACAGGGGGCAACGAGCAGTACTTC.

V is TRBV27 and J is TRBJ2-1, with TRBD1 as a possible D gene (6 bases). V gave up 2 bases and J gave up 6 bases, with 17 bases separating them. The CDR3 has 16 amino acids. The germline CDR1 and CDR2 sequences are MNHEY and SMNVEV (reference sequence). DNA for the CDR3: TGTGCCAGCAGTTTACAGCGTGGTACAGGGCCCAATGAGCAGTTCTTC. Translating it yields CASSLQRGTGPNEQFF.

The rearrangement joins TRBV7-8 to TRBJ2-1; D unresolved. CDR3 length: 11 residues. V gave up 6 bases and J gave up 5 bases, with 5 bases separating them. Germline V gives CDR1 SGHVS, CDR2 FQNEAQ. CDR3 in amino acids: CASSLHNEQFF. The CDR3 DNA reads as TGTGCCAGCAGTTTACACAATGAGCAGTTCTTC. The entire variable domain, with the rest obtained from reference TRBV7-8 and TRBJ2-1, is as follows: GAGVSQSPRYKVAKRGQDVALRCDPISGHVSLFWYQQALGQGPEFLTYFQNEAQLDKSGLPSDRFFAERPEGSVSTLKIQRTQQEDSAVYLCASSLHNEQFFGPGTRLTVL.

This clone was seen a few times. At the DNA level, this CDR3 is encoded by other sequences in the same sample as well. As DNA, the CDR3 is TGCAGCGTTGTGGGGGAGAACACTGAAGCTTTCTTT. It specifies CSVVGENTEAFF. V is TRBV29-1 and J is TRBJ1-1; D possibly corresponds to TRBD1 (5 bases). The ends were cut back, 4 bases at V and 1 base at J, with 7 bases in the middle. The CDR3 totals 12 residues. Germline CDR1 is SQVTM and CDR2 is ANQGSEA.